This is a list of T cell receptor beta chains from one sample in a study of blood T cell repertoires in COVID-19. The assay was immunoSEQ multiplex PCR, and TCRdb's table has in-frame clones only and misses some. This table holds about 300,000 clones, approximately 90% found once. Source material: PBMCs or T cells enriched from blood (not recorded which). These receptors all stem from a woman under 40 who had recovered from COVID-19. CDR3s include the opening cysteine and the closing phenylalanine or tryptophan. A D gene is named only where the DNA matches it firmly. Not every row has a clone size; where given, it reads once, few, many or a size class.

-	-	TRBV7-2	TRBJ1-2	TGTGCCAGCAGCGGGGGGGGAAGATACTATGGCTACACCTTC	CASSGGGRYYGYTF
-	-	TRBV6-6	TRBJ1-1	TGTGCCAGCAGTTACGGCAGGACTCACACTGAAGCTTTCTTT	CASSYGRTHTEAFF
-	TRBD1	TRBV5-1	TRBJ1-4	TGCGCCAGCAGCTCGGGACAGGGGGAACTGTTTTTT	CASSSGQGELFF
once	-	TRBV29-1	TRBJ2-1	TGCAGTCTTCTCGGGGCGGGGTCCACCCCAGGGCAGTTCTTC	CSLLGAGSTPGQFF
-	TRBD1	TRBV28	TRBJ2-2	TGTGCCAGCAGTTTATGGACAGGGGCGAACACCGGGGAGCTGTTTTTT	CASSLWTGANTGELFF
-	TRBD1	TRBV6-6	TRBJ2-1	TGTGCCAGCAGTTACCCGGACAGGGGGCATGATGAGCAGTTCTTC	CASSYPDRGHDEQFF
-	-	TRBV21-1	TRBJ1-5	TGTGCCAGCAGCTCCCCGAGCTCGGGACAGGGGAGGCAGCCCCAGCATTTT	CASSSPSSGQGRQPQHF
-	-	TRBV2	TRBJ1-6	TGTGCCAGCAGCCTCCGGGGGGGTAATTCACCCCTCCACTTT	CASSLRGGNSPLHF
-	TRBD1	TRBV19	TRBJ1-1	TGTGCCAGCCAAACCTACAGGGGGCGTTTGGACACTGAAGCTTTCTTT	CASQTYRGRLDTEAFF
-	-	TRBV5-4	TRBJ1-1	TGTGCCAGCAGCCCCGGTGGGGGGGCAACCGATTTGGAAGCTTTCTTT	CASSPGGGATDLEAFF
-	-	TRBV6-2/TRBV6-3	TRBJ2-7	TGTGCCAGCAGTAATATATACGAGCAGTACTTC	CASSNIYEQYF
-	-	TRBV6-5	TRBJ1-6	TGTGCCAGCAGCGGAGGGACCCCGAAAAATTCACCCCTCCACTTT	CASSGGTPKNSPLHF
once	-	TRBV7-9	TRBJ1-4	TGTGCCAGCACCCCTGGAGTTAGTAATGAAAAACTGTTTTTT	CASTPGVSNEKLFF
-	-	TRBV5-1	TRBJ1-6	TGCGCCAGCAGCTTCGGCAGGGGCGATTCACCCCTCCACTTT	CASSFGRGDSPLHF
-	-	TRBV6-5	TRBJ1-2	TGTGCCAGCAGTTACTCCCGGGTGTTCTATGGCTACACCTTC	CASSYSRVFYGYTF
-	-	TRBV15	TRBJ2-1	TGTGCCACCAGCAGAGAACACCAGGATCATGAGCAGTTCTTC	CATSREHQDHEQFF
-	TRBD2	TRBV15	TRBJ2-7	TGTGCCACCAGCAGACCCCCCGGGGGGGCTCGGTCCTACGAGCAGTACTTC	CATSRPPGGARSYEQYF
-	TRBD1	TRBV5-4	TRBJ1-6	TGTGCCAGCAGCTCCCCTCCAGGGGGGAATTCACCCCTCCACTTT	CASSSPPGGNSPLHF
few	TRBD1	TRBV27	TRBJ2-7	TGTGCCAGCAGGATGACAGGGGTAGGGGCCTACGAGCAGTACTTC	CASRMTGVGAYEQYF
-	TRBD2	TRBV5-1	TRBJ2-1	TGCGCCAGCAGCGAAACTAGCGGGGGGGCCTACAATGAGCAGTTCTTC	CASSETSGGAYNEQFF
few	-	TRBV10-3	TRBJ1-6	TGTGCCATCTCAAGGGAGACCGGTAATTCACCCCTCCACTTT	CAISRETGNSPLHF
-	TRBD2	TRBV4-2	TRBJ2-5	TGTGCCAGCAGCCAAGATGGCACTAGCGGGATCCGAAGCAGGGGGGAGACCCAGTACTTC	CASSQDGTSGIRSRGETQYF
-	TRBD1	TRBV7-8	TRBJ2-3	TGTGCCAGCAGCTACCCGCCCGACAGGGGTGACACAGATACGCAGTATTTT	CASSYPPDRGDTDTQYF
-	-	TRBV7-9	TRBJ1-1	TGTGCCAGCAGCTTGGGAGGCGGCCCGGTTATTGAAGCTTTCTTT	CASSLGGGPVIEAFF
-	-	TRBV4-3	TRBJ1-2	TGCGCCAGCAGCCCCTCCGGGGGTCTCTATGGCTACACCTTC	CASSPSGGLYGYTF
-	-	TRBV5-3	TRBJ1-2	TGTGCCAGAAGCCGGGACTCAGGGACGGAGAACTATGGCTACACCTTC	CARSRDSGTENYGYTF
-	-	TRBV5-5	TRBJ1-1	TGTGCCAGCAGCTCTTCAGGCGCTGAAGCTTTCTTT	CASSSSGAEAFF
-	TRBD1	TRBV7-2	TRBJ1-4	TGTGCCAGCAGCTTAGCGTTTACAGGGGGAAATGAAAAACTGTTTTTT	CASSLAFTGGNEKLFF
few	-	TRBV18	TRBJ1-3	TGTGCCAGCTCACCAAATAAGGGGCTGAACTCTGGAAACACCATATATTTT	CASSPNKGLNSGNTIYF
-	-	TRBV14	TRBJ1-4	TGTGCCAGCAGCCGACAGACTGGGCCGGGCGAAAAACTGTTTTTT	CASSRQTGPGEKLFF
-	TRBD1	TRBV10-3	TRBJ1-3	TGTGCCATCAGCAGGGACAGGGGGCCTGGAAACACCATATATTTT	CAISRDRGPGNTIYF
few	-	TRBV5-1	TRBJ2-7	TGCGCCAGCAGCTTCCAGGGTAGAAACGAGCAGTACTTC	CASSFQGRNEQYF
-	TRBD1	TRBV9	TRBJ1-2	TGTGCCAGCAGCACAGGGGGACCCACTCGCTCCTCCTATGGCTACACCTTC	CASSTGGPTRSSYGYTF
few	-	TRBV18	TRBJ1-1	TGTGCCAGCTCCCCGGGGTCGAACACTGAAGCTTTCTTT	CASSPGSNTEAFF
once	-	TRBV7-9	TRBJ1-1	TGTGCCAGCAGCTTACCCGGCACTGAAGCTTTCTTT	CASSLPGTEAFF
-	-	TRBV25-1	TRBJ1-1	TGTGCCAGCAGGAAGACAGGTCCCCACACTGAAGCTTTCTTT	CASRKTGPHTEAFF
once	-	TRBV29-1	TRBJ2-2	TGCAGCGTTGGTATGGGCCCAACTAACACCGGGGAGCTGTTTTTT	CSVGMGPTNTGELFF
-	-	TRBV7-9	TRBJ1-4	TGTGCCAGCAGCTTGGGAGGGGCTGAAAAACTGTTTTTT	CASSLGGAEKLFF
-	-	TRBV30	TRBJ1-3	TGTGCCTGGAGTGGGGGCAGCCGAAACACCATATATTTT	CAWSGGSRNTIYF
-	-	TRBV30	TRBJ1-2	TGTGCCTGGAGTAGTGGGAGGGACTATGGCTACACCTTC	CAWSSGRDYGYTF
-	-	TRBV19	TRBJ1-5	TGTGCCAGTAGCCAGGATGGGGGAGGGAATCAGCCCCAGCATTTT	CASSQDGGGNQPQHF
-	TRBD1	TRBV4-1	TRBJ1-3	TGCGCCAGCAGCCATCGGGGACAGTCCTCTGGAAACACCATATATTTT	CASSHRGQSSGNTIYF
once	TRBD2	TRBV13	TRBJ2-7	TGTGCCAGCAGCTTAAGGACTAGCCCCTACGAGCAGTACTTC	CASSLRTSPYEQYF
-	-	TRBV7-2	TRBJ1-6	TGTGCCAGCAGCTTAGCGCGGAATTCACCCCTCCACTTT	CASSLARNSPLHF
few	TRBD1	TRBV19	TRBJ1-2	TGTGCCAGTACCACCGACAGGGGGCTCTATGGCTACACCTTC	CASTTDRGLYGYTF
-	-	TRBV2	TRBJ2-7	TGTGCCAGCGTCAGGCGGGGCTACGAGCAGTACTTC	CASVRRGYEQYF
-	-	TRBV12-3/TRBV12-4	TRBJ2-7	TGTGCCAGCAGTTTAGGCGGCAGCCAAGAGCAGTACTTC	CASSLGGSQEQYF
-	-	TRBV5-6	TRBJ1-2	TGTGCCAGCAGCTCCGACAGGGGCTACACCTTC	CASSSDRGYTF
-	-	TRBV6-6	TRBJ1-5	TGTGCCAGCAGTCCGTTTAGGAGCAGGGCTAATCAGCCCCAGCATTTT	CASSPFRSRANQPQHF
-	TRBD1	TRBV29-1	TRBJ1-1	TGCAGCGTTGGGGACAGGGGGAGAGGTGAAGCTTTCTTT	CSVGDRGRGEAFF
few	-	TRBV5-1	TRBJ2-7	TGCGCCAGCAGCTTGGAGGCAGGCTCCTACGAGCAGTACTTC	CASSLEAGSYEQYF
-	-	TRBV7-9	TRBJ1-2	TGTGCCAGCAGCTTATTGGGGGCGAGCTACACCTTC	CASSLLGASYTF
-	-	TRBV30	TRBJ2-7	TGTGCCTGGACTGGACAGCCTTCCTACGAGCAGTACTTC	CAWTGQPSYEQYF
-	TRBD1	TRBV11-2	TRBJ1-1	TGTGCCAGCAGCTTGGGGGACAGGGGCCACACTGAAGCTTTCTTT	CASSLGDRGHTEAFF
-	TRBD1	TRBV19	TRBJ1-1	TGTGCCAGTAGTATTGGAAGACAGGGCCGTGAAGCTTTCTTT	CASSIGRQGREAFF
-	-	TRBV19	TRBJ1-1	TGTGCCATCCAGGCCTCCCAGGGTTCGGACACTGAAGCTTTCTTT	CAIQASQGSDTEAFF
-	-	TRBV20-1	TRBJ1-2	TGCAGTGCCACTGGACCGGGGGGCTACACCTTC	CSATGPGGYTF